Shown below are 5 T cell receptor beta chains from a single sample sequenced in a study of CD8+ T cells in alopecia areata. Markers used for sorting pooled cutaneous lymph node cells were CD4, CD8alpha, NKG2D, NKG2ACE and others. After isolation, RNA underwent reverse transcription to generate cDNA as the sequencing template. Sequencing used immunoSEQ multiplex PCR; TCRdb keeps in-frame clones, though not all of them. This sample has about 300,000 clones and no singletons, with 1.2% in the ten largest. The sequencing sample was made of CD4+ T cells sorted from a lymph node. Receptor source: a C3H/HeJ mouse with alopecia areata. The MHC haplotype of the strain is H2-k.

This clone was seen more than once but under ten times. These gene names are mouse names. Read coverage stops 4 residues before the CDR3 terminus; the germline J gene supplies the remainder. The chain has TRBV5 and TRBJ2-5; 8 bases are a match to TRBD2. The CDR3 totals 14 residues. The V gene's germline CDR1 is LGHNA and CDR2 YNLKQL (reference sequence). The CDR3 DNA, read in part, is TGTGCCAGCAGCCCACCCTGGGGGGAAGAC. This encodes CASSPPWGED. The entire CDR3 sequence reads CASSPPWGEDTQYF.

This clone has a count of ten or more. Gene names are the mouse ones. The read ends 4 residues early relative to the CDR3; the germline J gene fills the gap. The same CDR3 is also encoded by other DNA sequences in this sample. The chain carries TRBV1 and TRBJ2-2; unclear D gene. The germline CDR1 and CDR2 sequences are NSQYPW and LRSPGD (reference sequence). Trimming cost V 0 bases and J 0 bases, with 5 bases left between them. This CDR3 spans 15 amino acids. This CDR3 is CTCSADRTNTGQLYF. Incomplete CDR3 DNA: TGCACCTGCAGTGCAGACAGGACAAACACCGGG.

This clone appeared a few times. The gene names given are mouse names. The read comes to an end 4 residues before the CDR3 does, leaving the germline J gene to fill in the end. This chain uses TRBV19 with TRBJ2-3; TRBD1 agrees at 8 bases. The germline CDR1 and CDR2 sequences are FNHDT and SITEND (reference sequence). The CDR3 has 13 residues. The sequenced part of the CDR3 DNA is TGTGCCAGCAGAGAGGGGACAGGAGAA. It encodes CASREGTGE. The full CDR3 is CASREGTGETLYF.

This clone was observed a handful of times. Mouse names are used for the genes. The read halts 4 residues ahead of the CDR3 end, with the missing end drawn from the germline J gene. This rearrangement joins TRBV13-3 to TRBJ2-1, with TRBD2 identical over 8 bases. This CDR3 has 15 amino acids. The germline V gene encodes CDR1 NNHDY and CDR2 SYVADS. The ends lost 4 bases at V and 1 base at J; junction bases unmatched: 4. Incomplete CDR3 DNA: TGTGCCAGCAGTCCGGACTGGGTAAACTATGCT. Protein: CASSPDWVNYA. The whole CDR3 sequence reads CASSPDWVNYAEQFF.

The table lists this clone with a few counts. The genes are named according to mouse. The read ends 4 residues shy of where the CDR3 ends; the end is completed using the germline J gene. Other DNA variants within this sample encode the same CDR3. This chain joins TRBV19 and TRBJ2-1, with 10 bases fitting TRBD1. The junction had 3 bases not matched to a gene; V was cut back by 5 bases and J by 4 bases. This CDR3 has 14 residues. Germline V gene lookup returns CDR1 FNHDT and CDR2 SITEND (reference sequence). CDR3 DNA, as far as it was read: TGTGCCAGCAGCCCGGGACAGGGGTATGCT. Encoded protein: CASSPGQGYA. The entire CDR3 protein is CASSPGQGYAEQFF.